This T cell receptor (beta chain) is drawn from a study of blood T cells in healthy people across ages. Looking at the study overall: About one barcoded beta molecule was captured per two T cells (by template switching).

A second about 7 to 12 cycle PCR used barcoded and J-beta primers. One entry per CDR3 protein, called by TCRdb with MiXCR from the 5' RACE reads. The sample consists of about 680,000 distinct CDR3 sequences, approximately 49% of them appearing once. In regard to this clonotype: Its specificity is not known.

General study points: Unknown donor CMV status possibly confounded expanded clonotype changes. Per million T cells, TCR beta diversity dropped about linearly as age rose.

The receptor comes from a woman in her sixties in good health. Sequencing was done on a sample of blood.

CDR3 bases: TGTGCCAGCAGCTATGGGACTCCCTATGGCTACACCTTC. It yields the protein CASSYGTPYGYTF. J is TRBJ1-2 and V is TRBV7-9, with a possible D match to TRBD1 (5 bases). Germline V CDR1 and CDR2: SEHNR, FQNEAQ (reference sequence). V was cut by 4 bases and J by 4 bases, with 10 bases left in between. The CDR3 has 13 amino acids.